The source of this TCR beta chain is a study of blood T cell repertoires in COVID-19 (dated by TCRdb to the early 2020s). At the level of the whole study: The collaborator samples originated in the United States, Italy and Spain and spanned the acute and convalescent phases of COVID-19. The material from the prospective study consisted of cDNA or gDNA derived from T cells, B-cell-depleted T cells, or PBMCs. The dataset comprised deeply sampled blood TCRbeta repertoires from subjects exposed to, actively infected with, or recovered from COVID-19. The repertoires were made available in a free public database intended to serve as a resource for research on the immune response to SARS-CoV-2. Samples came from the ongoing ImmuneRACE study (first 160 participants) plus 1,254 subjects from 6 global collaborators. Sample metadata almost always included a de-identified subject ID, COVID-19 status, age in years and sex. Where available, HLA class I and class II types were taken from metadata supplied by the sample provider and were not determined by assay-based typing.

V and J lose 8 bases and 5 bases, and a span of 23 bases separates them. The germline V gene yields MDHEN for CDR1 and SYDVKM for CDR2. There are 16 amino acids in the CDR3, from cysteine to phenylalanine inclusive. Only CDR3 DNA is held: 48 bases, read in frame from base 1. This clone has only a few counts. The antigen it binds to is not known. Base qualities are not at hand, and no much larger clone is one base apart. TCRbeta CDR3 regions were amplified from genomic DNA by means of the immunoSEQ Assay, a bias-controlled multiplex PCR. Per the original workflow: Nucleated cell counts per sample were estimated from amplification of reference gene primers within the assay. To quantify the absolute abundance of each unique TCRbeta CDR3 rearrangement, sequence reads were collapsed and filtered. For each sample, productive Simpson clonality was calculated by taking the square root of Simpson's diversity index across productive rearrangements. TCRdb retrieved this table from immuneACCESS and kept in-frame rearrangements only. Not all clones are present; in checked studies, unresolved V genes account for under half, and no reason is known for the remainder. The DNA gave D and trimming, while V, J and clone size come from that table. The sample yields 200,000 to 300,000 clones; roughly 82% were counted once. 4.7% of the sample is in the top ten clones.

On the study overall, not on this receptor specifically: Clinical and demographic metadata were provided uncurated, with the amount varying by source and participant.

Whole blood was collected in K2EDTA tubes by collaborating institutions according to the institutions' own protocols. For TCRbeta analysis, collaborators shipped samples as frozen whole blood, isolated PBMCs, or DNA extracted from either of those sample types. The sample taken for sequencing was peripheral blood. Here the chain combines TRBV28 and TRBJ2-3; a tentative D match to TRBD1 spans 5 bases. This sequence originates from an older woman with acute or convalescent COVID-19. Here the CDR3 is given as CASHTSGWQGGDTQYF. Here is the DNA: TGTGCCAGCCATACCTCCGGTTGGCAGGGTGGAGATACGCAGTATTTT. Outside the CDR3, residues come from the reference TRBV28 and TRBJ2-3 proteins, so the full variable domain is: DVKVTQSSRYLVKRTGEKVFLECVQDMDHENMFWYRQDPGLGLRLIYFSYDVKMKEKGDIPEGYSVSREKKERFSLILESASTNQTSMYLCASHTSGWQGGDTQYFGPGTRLTVL.